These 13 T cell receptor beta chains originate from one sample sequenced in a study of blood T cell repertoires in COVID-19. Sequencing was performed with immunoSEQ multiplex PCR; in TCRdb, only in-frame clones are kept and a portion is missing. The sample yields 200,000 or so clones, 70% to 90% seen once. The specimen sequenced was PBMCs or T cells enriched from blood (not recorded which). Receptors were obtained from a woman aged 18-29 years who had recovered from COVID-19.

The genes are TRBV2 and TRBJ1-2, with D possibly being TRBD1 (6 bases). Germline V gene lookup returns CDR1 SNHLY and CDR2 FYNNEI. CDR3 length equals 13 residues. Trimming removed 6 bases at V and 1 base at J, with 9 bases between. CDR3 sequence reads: CASRRDNNYGYTF. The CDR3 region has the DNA TGTGCCAGCAGAAGGGACAATAACTATGGCTACACCTTC.

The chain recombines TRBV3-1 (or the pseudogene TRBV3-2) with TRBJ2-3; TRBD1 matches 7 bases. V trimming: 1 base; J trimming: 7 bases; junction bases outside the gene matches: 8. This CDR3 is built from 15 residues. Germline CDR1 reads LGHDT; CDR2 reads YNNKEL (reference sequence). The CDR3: CASSQGRDSFHTQYF. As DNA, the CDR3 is TGTGCCAGCAGCCAAGGCCGGGACAGTTTTCATACGCAGTATTTT.

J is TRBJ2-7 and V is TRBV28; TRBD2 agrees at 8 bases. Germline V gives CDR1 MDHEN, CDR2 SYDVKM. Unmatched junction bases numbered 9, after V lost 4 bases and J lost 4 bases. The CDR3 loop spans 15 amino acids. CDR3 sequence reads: CASSSYGGAKYEQYF. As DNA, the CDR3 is TGTGCCAGCAGTTCTTACGGGGGGGCAAAGTACGAGCAGTACTTC.

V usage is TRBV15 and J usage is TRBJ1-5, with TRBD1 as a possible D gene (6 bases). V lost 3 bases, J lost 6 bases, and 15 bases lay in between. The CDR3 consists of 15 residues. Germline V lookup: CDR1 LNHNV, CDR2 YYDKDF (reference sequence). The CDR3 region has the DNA TGTGCCACCAGCAGGGAAGGTGGGGGCAGTCAGCCCCAGCATTTT. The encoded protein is CATSREGGGSQPQHF.

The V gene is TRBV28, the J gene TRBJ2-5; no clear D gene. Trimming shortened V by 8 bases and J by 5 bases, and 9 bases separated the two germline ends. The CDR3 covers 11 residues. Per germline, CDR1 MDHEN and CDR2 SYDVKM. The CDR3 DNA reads TGTGCCAGCCTGGAGTCCGAGACCCAGTACTTC. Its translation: CASLESETQYF.

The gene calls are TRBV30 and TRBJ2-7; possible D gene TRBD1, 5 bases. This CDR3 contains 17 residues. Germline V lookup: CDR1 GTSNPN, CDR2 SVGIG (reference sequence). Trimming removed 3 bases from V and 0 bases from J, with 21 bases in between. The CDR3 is CAWRDKMGQGSSYEQYF. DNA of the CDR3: TGTGCCTGGAGAGATAAGATGGGGCAGGGATCCTCCTACGAGCAGTACTTC.

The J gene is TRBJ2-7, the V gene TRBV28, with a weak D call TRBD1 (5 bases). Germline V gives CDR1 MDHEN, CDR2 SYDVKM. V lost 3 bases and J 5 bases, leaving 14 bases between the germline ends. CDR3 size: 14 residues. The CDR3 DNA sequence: TGTGCCAGCAGTTTTGGTCAGGGTAGGGACGAGCAGTACTTC. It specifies CASSFGQGRDEQYF.

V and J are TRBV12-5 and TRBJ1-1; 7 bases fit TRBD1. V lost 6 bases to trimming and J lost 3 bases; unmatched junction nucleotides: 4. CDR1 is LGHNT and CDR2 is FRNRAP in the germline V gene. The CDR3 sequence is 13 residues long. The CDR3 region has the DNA TGTGCTAGTGGCCGGGACAGATACACTGAAGCTTTCTTT. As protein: CASGRDRYTEAFF.

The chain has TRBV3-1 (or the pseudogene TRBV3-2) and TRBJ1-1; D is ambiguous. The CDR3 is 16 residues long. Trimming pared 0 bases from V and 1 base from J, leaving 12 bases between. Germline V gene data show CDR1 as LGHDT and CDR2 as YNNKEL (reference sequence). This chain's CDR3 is CASSQEIGRPNTEAFF. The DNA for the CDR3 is TGTGCCAGCAGCCAAGAAATTGGCAGGCCGAACACTGAAGCTTTCTTT.

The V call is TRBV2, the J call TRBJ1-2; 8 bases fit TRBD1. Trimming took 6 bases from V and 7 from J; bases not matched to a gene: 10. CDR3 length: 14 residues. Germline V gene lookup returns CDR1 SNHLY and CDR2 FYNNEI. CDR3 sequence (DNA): TGTGCCAGCAGAGTTCAGGGGGCTATAGCTGGCTACACCTTC. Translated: CASRVQGAIAGYTF. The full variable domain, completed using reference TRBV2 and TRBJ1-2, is EPEVTQTPSHQVTQMGQEVILRCVPISNHLYFYWYRQILGQKVEFLVSFYNNEISEKSEIFDDQFSVERPDGSNFTLKIRSTKLEDSAMYFCASRVQGAIAGYTFGSGTRLTVV.

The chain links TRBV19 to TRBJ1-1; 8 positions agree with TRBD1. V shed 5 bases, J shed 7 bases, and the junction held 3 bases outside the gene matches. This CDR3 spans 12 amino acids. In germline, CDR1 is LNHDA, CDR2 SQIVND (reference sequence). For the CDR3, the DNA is TGTGCCAGTAGTGACAGGGGCATTGAAGCTTTCTTT. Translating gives CASSDRGIEAFF.

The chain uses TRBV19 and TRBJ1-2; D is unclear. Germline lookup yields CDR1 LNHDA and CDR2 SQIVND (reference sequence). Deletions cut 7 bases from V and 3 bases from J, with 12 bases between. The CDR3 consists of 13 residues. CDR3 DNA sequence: TGTGCCAGTAATTTGGAGCCCCACTATGGCTACACCTTC. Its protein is CASNLEPHYGYTF.

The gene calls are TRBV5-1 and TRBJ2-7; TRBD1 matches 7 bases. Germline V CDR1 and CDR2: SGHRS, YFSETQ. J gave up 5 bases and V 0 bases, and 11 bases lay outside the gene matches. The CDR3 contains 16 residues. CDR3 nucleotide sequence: TGCGCCAGCAGCTTGGGAGACAGGGCAAAGGGGGACGAGCAGTACTTC. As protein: CASSLGDRAKGDEQYF.